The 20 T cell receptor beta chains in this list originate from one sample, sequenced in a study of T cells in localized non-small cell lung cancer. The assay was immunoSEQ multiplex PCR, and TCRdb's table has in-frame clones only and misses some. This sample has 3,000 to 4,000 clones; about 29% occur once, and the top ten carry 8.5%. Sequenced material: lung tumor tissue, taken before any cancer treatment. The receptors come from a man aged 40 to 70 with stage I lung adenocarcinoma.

The CDR3 protein is CASSERETQYF. The CDR3 DNA sequence: TGCGCCAGCAGTGAGAGGGAGACCCAGTACTTC. The chain combines TRBV10-1 with TRBJ2-5; no clear D gene. The CDR3 spans 11 residues. With 2 bases removed from V and 5 bases from J, the gap between germline ends came to 3 bases. Germline lookup yields CDR1 WNHNN and CDR2 SYGVQD (reference sequence).

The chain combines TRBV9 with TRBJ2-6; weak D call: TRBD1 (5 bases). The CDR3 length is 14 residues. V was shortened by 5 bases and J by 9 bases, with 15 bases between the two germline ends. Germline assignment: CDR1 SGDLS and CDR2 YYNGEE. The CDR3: CASSEARQINVLTF. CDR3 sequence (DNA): TGTGCCAGCAGTGAAGCGAGACAGATCAACGTCCTGACTTTC.

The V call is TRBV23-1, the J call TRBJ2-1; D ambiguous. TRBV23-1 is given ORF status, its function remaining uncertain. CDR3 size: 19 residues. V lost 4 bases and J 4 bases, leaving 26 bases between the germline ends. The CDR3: CASSPRVGNIKTRYNEQFF. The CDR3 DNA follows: TGCGCCAGCAGTCCTAGGGTGGGCAATATAAAAACAAGGTACAATGAGCAGTTCTTC.

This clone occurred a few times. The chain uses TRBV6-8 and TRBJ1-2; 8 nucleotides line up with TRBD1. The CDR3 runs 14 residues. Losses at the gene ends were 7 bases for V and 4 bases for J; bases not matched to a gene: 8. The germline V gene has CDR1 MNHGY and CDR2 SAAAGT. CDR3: CASTTGGSRYGYTF. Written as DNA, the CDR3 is TGTGCCAGCACAACAGGGGGTTCTCGCTATGGCTACACCTTC.

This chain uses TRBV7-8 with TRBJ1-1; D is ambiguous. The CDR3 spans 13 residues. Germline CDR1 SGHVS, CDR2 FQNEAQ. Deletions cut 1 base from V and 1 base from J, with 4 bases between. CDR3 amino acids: CASSLEENTEAFF. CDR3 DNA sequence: TGTGCCAGCAGCTTAGAGGAGAACACTGAAGCTTTCTTT.

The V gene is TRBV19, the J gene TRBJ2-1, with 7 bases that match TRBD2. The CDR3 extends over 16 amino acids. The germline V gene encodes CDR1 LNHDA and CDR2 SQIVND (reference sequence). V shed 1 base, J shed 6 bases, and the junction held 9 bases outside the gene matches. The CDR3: CASSIGGGSNGNEQFF. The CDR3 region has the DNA TGTGCCAGTAGTATAGGTGGCGGGAGTAACGGCAATGAGCAGTTCTTC.

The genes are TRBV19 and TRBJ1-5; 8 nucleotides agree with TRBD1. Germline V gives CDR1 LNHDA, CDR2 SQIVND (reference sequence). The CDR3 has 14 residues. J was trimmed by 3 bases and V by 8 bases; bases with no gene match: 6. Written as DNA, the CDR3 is TGTGCCAGTCTAGGACAGGGCTTCAATCAGCCCCAGCATTTT. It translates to CASLGQGFNQPQHF.

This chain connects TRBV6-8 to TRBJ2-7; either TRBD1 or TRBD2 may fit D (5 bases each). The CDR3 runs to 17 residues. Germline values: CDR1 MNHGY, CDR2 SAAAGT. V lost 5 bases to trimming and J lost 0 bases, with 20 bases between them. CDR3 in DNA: TGTGCCAGCAGTGACGTCTCGGTGAGGGGAGACTCCTACGAGCAGTACTTC. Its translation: CASSDVSVRGDSYEQYF.

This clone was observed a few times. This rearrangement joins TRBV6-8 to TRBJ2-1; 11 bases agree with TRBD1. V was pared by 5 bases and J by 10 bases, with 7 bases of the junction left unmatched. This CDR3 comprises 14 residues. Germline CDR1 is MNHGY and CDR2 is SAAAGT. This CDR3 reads CASSVGQGVYEQFF. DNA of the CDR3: TGTGCCAGCAGTGTGGGACAGGGGGTTTACGAGCAGTTCTTC.

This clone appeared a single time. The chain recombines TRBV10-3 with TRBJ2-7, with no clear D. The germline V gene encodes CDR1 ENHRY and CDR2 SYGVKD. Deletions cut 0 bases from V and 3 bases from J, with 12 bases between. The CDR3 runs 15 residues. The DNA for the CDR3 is TGTGCCATCAGTGAGTCTGCAGGTTCCATCTACGAGCAGTACTTC. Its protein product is CAISESAGSIYEQYF.

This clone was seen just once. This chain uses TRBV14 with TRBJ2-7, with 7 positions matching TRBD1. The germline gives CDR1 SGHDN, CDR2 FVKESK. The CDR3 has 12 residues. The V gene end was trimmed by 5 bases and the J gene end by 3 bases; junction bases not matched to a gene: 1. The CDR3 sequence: CASSGDSYEQYF. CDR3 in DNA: TGTGCCAGCAGCGGGGACAGCTACGAGCAGTACTTC.

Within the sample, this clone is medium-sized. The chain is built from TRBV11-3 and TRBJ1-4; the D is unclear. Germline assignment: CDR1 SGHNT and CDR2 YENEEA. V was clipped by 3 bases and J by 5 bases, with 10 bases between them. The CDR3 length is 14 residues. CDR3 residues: CASSFGGVNEKLFF. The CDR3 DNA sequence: TGTGCCAGCAGCTTTGGCGGGGTGAATGAAAAACTGTTTTTT. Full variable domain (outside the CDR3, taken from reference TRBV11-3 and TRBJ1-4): EAGVVQSPRYKIIEKKQPVAFWCNPISGHNTLYWYLQNLGQGPELLIRYENEEAVDDSQLPKDRFSAERLKGVDSTLKIQPAELGDSAVYLCASSFGGVNEKLFFGSGTQLSVL.

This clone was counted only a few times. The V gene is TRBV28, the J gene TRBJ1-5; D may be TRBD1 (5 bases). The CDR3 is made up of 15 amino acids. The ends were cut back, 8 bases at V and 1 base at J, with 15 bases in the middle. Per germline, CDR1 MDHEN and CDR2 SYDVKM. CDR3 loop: CASSEGAESNQPQHF. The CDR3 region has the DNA TGTGCCAGCTCCGAAGGGGCAGAAAGCAATCAGCCCCAGCATTTT.

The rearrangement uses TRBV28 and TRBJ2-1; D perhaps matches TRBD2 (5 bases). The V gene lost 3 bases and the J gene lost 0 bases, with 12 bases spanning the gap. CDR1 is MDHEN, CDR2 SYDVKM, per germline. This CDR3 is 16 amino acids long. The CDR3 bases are TGTGCCAGCAGTTTCCAGCGGAGGAGCTCCTACAATGAGCAGTTCTTC. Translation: CASSFQRRSSYNEQFF.

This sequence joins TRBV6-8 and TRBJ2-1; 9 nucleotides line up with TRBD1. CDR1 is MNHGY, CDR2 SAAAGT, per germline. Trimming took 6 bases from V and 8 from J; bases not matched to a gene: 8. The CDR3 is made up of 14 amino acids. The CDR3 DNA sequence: TGTGCCAGCAGCGGACAGGGGATGGACGATGAGCAGTTCTTC. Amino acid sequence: CASSGQGMDDEQFF.

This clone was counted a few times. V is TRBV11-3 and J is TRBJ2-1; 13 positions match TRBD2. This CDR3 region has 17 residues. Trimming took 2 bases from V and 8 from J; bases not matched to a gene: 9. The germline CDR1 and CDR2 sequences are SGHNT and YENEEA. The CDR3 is CASSLKLAGGSGHEQFF. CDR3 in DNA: TGTGCCAGCAGCTTAAAACTAGCGGGAGGGTCAGGCCATGAGCAGTTCTTC.

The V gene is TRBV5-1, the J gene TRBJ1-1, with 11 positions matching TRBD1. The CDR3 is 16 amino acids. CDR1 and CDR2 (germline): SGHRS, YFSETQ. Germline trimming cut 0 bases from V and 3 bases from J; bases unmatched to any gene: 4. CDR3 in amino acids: CASSLGRTGGHTEAFF. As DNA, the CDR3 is TGCGCCAGCAGCTTGGGAAGGACAGGGGGCCACACTGAAGCTTTCTTT.

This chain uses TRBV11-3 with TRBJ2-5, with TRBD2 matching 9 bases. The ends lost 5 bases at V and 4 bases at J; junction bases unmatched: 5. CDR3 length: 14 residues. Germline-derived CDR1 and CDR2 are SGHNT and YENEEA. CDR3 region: CASSVSGGTETQYF. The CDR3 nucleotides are TGTGCCAGCAGCGTAAGCGGGGGGACAGAGACCCAGTACTTC.

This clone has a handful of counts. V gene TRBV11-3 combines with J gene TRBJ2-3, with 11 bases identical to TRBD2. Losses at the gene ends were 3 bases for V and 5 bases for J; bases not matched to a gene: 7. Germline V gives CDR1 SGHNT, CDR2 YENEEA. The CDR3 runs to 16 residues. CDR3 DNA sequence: TGTGCCAGCAGCTTGTTGGTAGCGGGAGGGCGAGATACGCAGTATTTT. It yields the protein CASSLLVAGGRDTQYF.

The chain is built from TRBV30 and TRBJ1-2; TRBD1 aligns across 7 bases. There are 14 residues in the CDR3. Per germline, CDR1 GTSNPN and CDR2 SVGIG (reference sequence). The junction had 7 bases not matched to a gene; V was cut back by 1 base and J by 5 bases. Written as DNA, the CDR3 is TGTGCCTGGAGTGACTTCGGGACAGCATATGGCTACACCTTC. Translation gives CAWSDFGTAYGYTF. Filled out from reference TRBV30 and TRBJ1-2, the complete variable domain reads SQTIHQWPATLVQPVGSPLSLECTVEGTSNPNLYWYRQAAGRGLQLLFYSVGIGQISSEVPQNLSASRPQDRQFILSSKKLLLSDSGFYLCAWSDFGTAYGYTFGSGTRLTVV.